Detailed here is one T cell receptor (beta chain). The data derive from a study of blood T cell repertoires in COVID-19. The overall study: Acute and convalescent COVID-19 samples came from the United States, Italy and Spain. From T cells, B-cell-depleted T cells, or PBMCs came the material, which was cDNA or gDNA.

A Seattle source enrolled patients during active infection and followed them longitudinally. This table comes from immunoSEQ multiplex PCR, and its TCRdb copy is limited to in-frame clones, with some not included. The repertoire includes 430,000 or so clones, approximately 90% of them detected once, and 0.7% to 0.85% sits in the top ten. The CDR3 spans 14 residues. Germline assignment: CDR1 LGHDT and CDR2 YNNKEL (reference sequence). Trimming cost V 5 bases and J 8 bases; bases outside gene matches: 6. The chain links TRBV3-1 (or the pseudogene TRBV3-2) to TRBJ2-1; 10 positions agree with TRBD2. This clonotype was sampled from a man between 18 and 29 years old with COVID-19, enrolled during active disease. The sequenced sample consisted of peripheral blood. The CDR3 nucleotides read TGTGCCAGCAGCATCCTAGCGGGAGCCGATGAGCAGTTCTTC. This gives the protein CASSILAGADEQFF.